This is a list of T cell receptor beta chains from one sample in a study of cytomegalovirus exposure and HLA in healthy donors. The data were produced by immunoSEQ multiplex PCR, yet TCRdb's version contains in-frame clones alone and is incomplete. The sample contains approximately 200,000 clones, roughly 78% of which appear only once. The sample was PBMCs. All receptors derive from a girl between 5 and 17 years old in good health and CMV-seropositive. The CDR3 runs from the conserved cysteine through the conserved F or W. D genes are given only for firm matches. Clone size is given for some rows only: seen once, a few or many times, or a class if the clone is expanded.

v_gene	j_gene	d_gene	abundance	CDR3aa	CDR3nt
TRBV2	TRBJ2-7	NA	NA	CASRSDSYYEQYF	TGTGCCAGCAGGTCGGACAGCTACTACGAGCAGTACTTC
TRBV27	TRBJ1-4	NA	NA	CASSLRGTNEKLFF	TGTGCCAGCAGTTTAAGGGGGACTAATGAAAAACTGTTTTTT
TRBV7-9	TRBJ2-1	TRBD2	NA	CATKVAGANNEQFF	TGTGCCACCAAGGTAGCGGGGGCCAACAATGAGCAGTTCTTC
TRBV10-2	TRBJ2-5	TRBD2	NA	CASRGAGGPSETQYF	TGCGCCAGCAGGGGAGCGGGGGGGCCTTCCGAGACCCAGTACTTC
TRBV29-1	TRBJ2-3	TRBD1	NA	CSAPGQATDTQYF	TGCAGCGCCCCGGGACAGGCCACAGATACGCAGTATTTT
TRBV4-1	TRBJ1-6	NA	few	CASSQDHSAGARSPLHF	TGCGCCAGCAGCCAAGACCATTCGGCAGGGGCGAGATCACCCCTCCACTTT
TRBV6-5	TRBJ2-5	TRBD1	few	CASSFPRTGQETQYF	TGTGCCAGCAGTTTCCCCCGGACAGGTCAAGAGACCCAGTACTTC
TRBV5-6	TRBJ1-2	TRBD1	NA	CASRPQGAPGYTF	TGTGCCAGCAGACCACAGGGGGCGCCGGGCTACACCTTC
TRBV5-1	TRBJ2-7	TRBD1	few	CASSSPGTAYEQYF	TGCGCCAGCAGCTCACCCGGGACAGCTTACGAGCAGTACTTC
TRBV5-4	TRBJ2-7	TRBD1	few	CASSLGGQGAYEQYF	TGTGCCAGCAGCTTGGGGGGACAGGGGGCCTACGAGCAGTACTTC
TRBV6-6	TRBJ1-1	NA	NA	CASSVGAITEAFF	TGTGCCAGCAGCGTTGGGGCGATCACTGAAGCTTTCTTT
TRBV25-1	TRBJ2-1	NA	NA	CASSGPGRSGNEQFF	TGTGCCAGCAGTGGCCCAGGGCGGTCCGGTAATGAGCAGTTCTTC
TRBV2	TRBJ2-1	TRBD2	NA	CASIGGRIGEQFF	TGTGCCAGCATCGGGGGGAGGATCGGTGAGCAGTTCTTC
TRBV5-6	TRBJ2-5	NA	NA	CASRRLVETQYF	TGTGCCAGCAGACGACTAGTAGAGACCCAGTACTTC
TRBV5-5	TRBJ1-3	NA	NA	CASSLEGWLSGNTIYF	TGTGCCAGCAGCTTGGAGGGGTGGTTATCTGGAAACACCATATATTTT
TRBV20-1	TRBJ2-1	NA	NA	CSGGAPNEQFF	TGCAGTGGGGGAGCTCCCAATGAGCAGTTCTTC
TRBV11-2	TRBJ1-2	TRBD1	NA	CASSTPRGPLGANYGYTF	TGTGCCAGCAGCACCCCTAGGGGGCCTCTCGGGGCTAACTATGGCTACACCTTC
TRBV13	TRBJ2-3	NA	NA	CASSLQPVELDTDTQYF	TGTGCCAGCAGCCTGCAACCGGTAGAGCTCGACACAGATACGCAGTATTTT
TRBV30	TRBJ1-6	TRBD1	NA	CAWTGGTGRLSPLHF	TGTGCCTGGACCGGCGGGACAGGGCGACTTTCACCCCTCCACTTT
TRBV7-9	TRBJ1-6	TRBD1	NA	CASSPGQGGSPLHF	TGTGCCAGCAGCCCCGGACAGGGGGGTTCACCCCTCCACTTT
TRBV5-6	TRBJ2-1	TRBD2	NA	CASSLTSGGLNEQFF	TGTGCCAGCAGCTTGACTAGCGGGGGCCTCAATGAGCAGTTCTTC
TRBV7-9	TRBJ2-1	NA	NA	CASSSEVPAYNEQFF	TGTGCCAGCAGCTCCGAGGTCCCCGCCTACAATGAGCAGTTCTTC
TRBV6-1	TRBJ2-7	TRBD1	NA	CASQRTGVGYEQYF	TGTGCCAGCCAAAGGACAGGGGTGGGGTACGAGCAGTACTTC
TRBV11-3	TRBJ2-7	TRBD2	NA	CASSKWTGGVEQYF	TGTGCCAGCAGTAAATGGACGGGGGGAGTCGAGCAGTACTTC
TRBV30	TRBJ1-1	TRBD1	NA	CAWDTGQRNTEAFF	TGTGCCTGGGATACGGGACAGCGGAACACTGAAGCTTTCTTT
TRBV19	TRBJ1-3	TRBD1	NA	CASEYRGSGNTIYF	TGTGCCAGCGAATACAGGGGCTCTGGAAACACCATATATTTT
TRBV5-6	TRBJ1-6	NA	NA	CASSLATVNSPLHF	TGTGCCAGCAGCTTGGCCACAGTCAATTCACCCCTCCACTTT